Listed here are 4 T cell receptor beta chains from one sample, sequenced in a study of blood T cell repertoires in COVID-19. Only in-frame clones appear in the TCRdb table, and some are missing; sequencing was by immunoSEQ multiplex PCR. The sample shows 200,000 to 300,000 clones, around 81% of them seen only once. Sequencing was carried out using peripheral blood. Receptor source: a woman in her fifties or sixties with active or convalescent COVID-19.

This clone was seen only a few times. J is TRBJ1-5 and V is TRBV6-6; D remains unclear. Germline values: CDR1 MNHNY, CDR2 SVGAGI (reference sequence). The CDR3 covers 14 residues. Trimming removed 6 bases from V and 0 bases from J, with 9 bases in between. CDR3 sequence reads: CASSLSGSNQPQHF. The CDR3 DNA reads TGTGCCAGCAGCCTCTCGGGTAGCAATCAGCCCCAGCATTTT.

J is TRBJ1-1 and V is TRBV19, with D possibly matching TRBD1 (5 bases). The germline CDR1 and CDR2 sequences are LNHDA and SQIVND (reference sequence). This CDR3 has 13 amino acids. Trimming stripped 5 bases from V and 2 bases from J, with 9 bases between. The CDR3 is CASSGRVNTEAFF. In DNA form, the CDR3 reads TGTGCCAGTAGTGGCAGGGTTAACACTGAAGCTTTCTTT.

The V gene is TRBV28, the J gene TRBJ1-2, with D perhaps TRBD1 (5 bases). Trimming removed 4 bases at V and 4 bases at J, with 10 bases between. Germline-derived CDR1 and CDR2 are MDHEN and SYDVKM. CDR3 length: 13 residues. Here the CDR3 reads CASSSADSYGYTF. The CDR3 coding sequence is TGTGCCAGCAGTTCCGCCGACAGCTATGGCTACACCTTC.

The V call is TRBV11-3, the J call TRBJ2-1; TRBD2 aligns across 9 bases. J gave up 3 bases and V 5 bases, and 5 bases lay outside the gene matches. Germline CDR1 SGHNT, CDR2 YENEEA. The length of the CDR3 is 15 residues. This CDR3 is CASSLSGGLYNEQFF. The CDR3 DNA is TGTGCCAGCAGCCTTAGCGGGGGCCTCTACAATGAGCAGTTCTTC.